These T cell receptor beta chains were read from a single sample in a study of blood T cell repertoires in COVID-19. Clones were sequenced by immunoSEQ multiplex PCR, and TCRdb holds only the in-frame ones, with some missing. The data contain about 110,000 clones, around 88% of them singletons. The sample was peripheral blood. The source of these receptors is a woman aged 50 to 65 with active or convalescent COVID-19. The CDR3 runs from the conserved cysteine through the conserved F or W. Each record gives: J gene, V gene, clone size, D gene, CDR3 DNA, CDR3 protein. D genes are given only for firm matches. Size tells how often a clone was seen (once, few, many) or the class of an expanded clone, and some rows leave it out.

TRBJ2-1	TRBV4-3	NA	TRBD2	TGCGCCAGCAGCCAAGAATCTAGCGGGGCCTACAATGAGCAGTTCTTC	CASSQESSGAYNEQFF
TRBJ2-1	TRBV11-3	NA	TRBD2	TGTGCCAGCAGCTTTCCCGGGACTAGGGACAATGAGCAGTTCTTC	CASSFPGTRDNEQFF
TRBJ2-3	TRBV12-1	NA	NA	TGTGCCAGCGGGGGCGGGAGGGGGTCTGTTTCAGATACGCAGTATTTT	CASGGGRGSVSDTQYF
TRBJ2-5	TRBV28	NA	NA	TGTGCCAGCAGTTTACGGGAGACCCCGCAAGAGACCCAGTACTTC	CASSLRETPQETQYF
TRBJ2-1	TRBV7-6	NA	TRBD2	TGTGCCAGCTCGACGGGACTAGCGGGACGGCCCTATATCCATGAGCAGTTCTTC	CASSTGLAGRPYIHEQFF
TRBJ2-2	TRBV3-1/TRBV3-2	once	NA	TGTGCCAGCAGCCAAGATCGGGCCGGGGAGCTGTTTTTT	CASSQDRAGELFF
TRBJ1-5	TRBV30	once	TRBD1	TGTGCCTGGGGACAGGGGTTAAACAATCAGCCCCAGCATTTT	CAWGQGLNNQPQHF
TRBJ2-3	TRBV7-9	NA	TRBD1	TGTGCCAGTATTGGACAGGGCTTGGGGTCACCTAGCACAGATACGCAGTATTTT	CASIGQGLGSPSTDTQYF
TRBJ2-1	TRBV18	NA	TRBD2	TGTGCCAGCTCACCACTACTAGCGGGAATTCCCAATGAGCAGTTCTTC	CASSPLLAGIPNEQFF
TRBJ2-7	TRBV27	NA	TRBD2	TGTGCCAGCAAACTAGCGGGCCCCTACGAGCAGTACTTC	CASKLAGPYEQYF
TRBJ2-5	TRBV29-1	NA	NA	TGCAGCGGGTTAGGGGTAGAGACCCAGTACTTC	CSGLGVETQYF
TRBJ2-7	TRBV7-2	NA	NA	TGTGCCAGCAGCTCTTTCCCACAGGGTAGCACCGAGCAGTACTTC	CASSSFPQGSTEQYF
TRBJ2-1	TRBV18	NA	NA	TGTGCCAGCTCACCGAGCCGGGGTTCGCATGAGCAGTTCTTC	CASSPSRGSHEQFF
TRBJ1-5	TRBV5-1	NA	NA	TGCGCCAGCAGCCCCGAAAGTCTACCCAATCAGCCCCAGCATTTT	CASSPESLPNQPQHF
TRBJ1-5	TRBV9	NA	NA	TGTGCCAGCAGCGTGGAGGGTCATAATCAGCCCCAGCATTTT	CASSVEGHNQPQHF
TRBJ1-1	TRBV9	NA	NA	TGTGCCAGCAGCGTAGAGGGCAGGGACACTGAAGCTTTCTTT	CASSVEGRDTEAFF
TRBJ2-7	TRBV7-2	NA	NA	TGTGCCAGCAGCGCACGGGGCAGGGGACCCTACGAGCAGTACTTC	CASSARGRGPYEQYF
TRBJ2-1	TRBV6-5	NA	TRBD2	TGTGCCAGCAGTTACGGTCCTAGCGGGTCCTACAATGAGCAGTTCTTC	CASSYGPSGSYNEQFF
TRBJ2-1	TRBV5-1	once	TRBD2	TGCGCCAGCAGCTTGGCCGGCGGGAGGGGAGAGTTCTTC	CASSLAGGRGEFF
TRBJ2-2	TRBV11-2	NA	TRBD1	TGTGCCAGCAGATTAAACTCGGACAGGGATTGGAGCACCGGGGAGCTGTTTTTT	CASRLNSDRDWSTGELFF
TRBJ1-6	TRBV19	NA	NA	TGTGCCAGTAAAGACAGGCACTTGGCCATTGCTTCACCCCTCCACTTT	CASKDRHLAIASPLHF
TRBJ2-1	TRBV27	once	NA	TGTGCCAGCAGTGGCGGGGCCAACTCCTACAATGAGCAGTTCTTC	CASSGGANSYNEQFF
TRBJ1-1	TRBV7-2	NA	NA	TGTGCCAGCAGCTCAGCCCAAGAAGCTTTCTTT	CASSSAQEAFF
TRBJ1-2	TRBV19	NA	NA	TGTGCCAGTAGTAACACAGGGTTGGCCTATGGCTACACCTTC	CASSNTGLAYGYTF
TRBJ1-5	TRBV7-9	NA	TRBD1	TGTGCCAGCAGCACTTCCGGGACAGGGAGCAATCAGCCCCAGCATTTT	CASSTSGTGSNQPQHF
TRBJ2-2	TRBV3-1/TRBV3-2	NA	TRBD2	TGTGCCAGCAGCACATTCCGTAGCGGGCCCAACACCGGGGAGCTGTTTTTT	CASSTFRSGPNTGELFF
TRBJ1-1	TRBV10-3	NA	TRBD1	TGTGCCATACGACAGGGGGAGAACACTGAAGCTTTCTTT	CAIRQGENTEAFF
TRBJ2-3	TRBV21-1	NA	NA	TGTGCCAGCAGCAAAGCAGAGACAGGACTAGCGGGATGTGGAGGGCCAGATACGCAGTATTTT	CASSKAETGLAGCGGPDTQYF
TRBJ2-5	TRBV7-9	once	NA	TGTGCCAGCAGCTCTGCGGAAGAGACCCAGTACTTC	CASSSAEETQYF
TRBJ2-7	TRBV7-2	NA	TRBD1	TGTGCCAGCAGCAGAGACAGGGCCTTCTCCTACGAGCAGTACTTC	CASSRDRAFSYEQYF
TRBJ2-3	TRBV6-4	NA	NA	TGTGCCAGCAGTGTGTCTAGCACAGATACGCAGTATTTT	CASSVSSTDTQYF
TRBJ2-1	TRBV7-3	NA	TRBD1	TGTGCCAGCAGCCTAGGACAGGGGACCTACAATGAGCAGTTCTTC	CASSLGQGTYNEQFF
TRBJ2-1	TRBV20-1	once	NA	TGCAGTGCTAGTAGGGTTGTCTCAGGGGGGTCCTACAATGAGCAGTTCTTC	CSASRVVSGGSYNEQFF
TRBJ1-1	TRBV14	NA	NA	TGTGCCAGCAGCCAAGTCGGGGGGCTTGAAGCTTTCTTT	CASSQVGGLEAFF
TRBJ2-1	TRBV18	NA	NA	TGTGCCAGCTCACCACGAGGGCCCGGGACTTTCTCCTACAATGAGCAGTTCTTC	CASSPRGPGTFSYNEQFF
TRBJ1-2	TRBV24-1	NA	TRBD1	TGTGCCACCAGTGACACCCGGACAGGGGAACGTGGCTATGGCTACACCTTC	CATSDTRTGERGYGYTF
TRBJ2-6	TRBV3-1/TRBV3-2	once	TRBD1	TGTGCCAGCAGCCGGACAGGGGGTGGCGGGGCCAACGTCCTGACTTTC	CASSRTGGGGANVLTF
TRBJ1-1	TRBV19	NA	NA	TGTGCCAGTAAGTCCCAGCAGGGTGGTTGGATCACTGAAGCTTTCTTT	CASKSQQGGWITEAFF
TRBJ2-3	TRBV9	NA	TRBD2	TGTGCCAGCAGTACTAGCGGGAGGGCAGGAGATACGCAGTATTTT	CASSTSGRAGDTQYF
TRBJ2-3	TRBV5-4	NA	TRBD2	TGTGCCAGCAGTCATAGCGGGGGGACTCTCGATACGCAGTATTTT	CASSHSGGTLDTQYF
TRBJ2-3	TRBV11-2	NA	NA	TGTGCCAGCAGCTTAGCTATGAGCGCAGATACGCAGTATTTT	CASSLAMSADTQYF
TRBJ2-5	TRBV9	NA	TRBD2	TGTGCCAGCAGCGTTCAAGCGGGAGGGGAGACCCAGTACTTC	CASSVQAGGETQYF
TRBJ1-1	TRBV27	NA	NA	TGTGCCAGCAGTTTAGGGCAGAACACTGAAGCTTTCTTT	CASSLGQNTEAFF
TRBJ2-5	TRBV19	once	NA	TGTGCCAGTAGTAGGGGGCTGGAAGAGACCCAGTACTTC	CASSRGLEETQYF
TRBJ1-2	TRBV14	NA	NA	TGTGCCAGCAGCCAAGATACCTCCGGTGGCTACACCTTC	CASSQDTSGGYTF
TRBJ1-1	TRBV6-6	NA	TRBD1	TGTGCCAGCCTGACAGGGGATATCGGGAACACTGAAGCTTTCTTT	CASLTGDIGNTEAFF
TRBJ1-5	TRBV7-2	NA	NA	TGTGCCAGCAGCTTACACAGGGCTGATCAGCCCCAGCATTTT	CASSLHRADQPQHF
TRBJ2-1	TRBV7-9	NA	NA	TGTGCCAGCAGCCGAGGGACACGACAGTTCTTC	CASSRGTRQFF
TRBJ2-5	TRBV12-5	NA	NA	TGTGCTCGCCGAGGCAGCCGGGAGACCCAGTACTTC	CARRGSRETQYF
TRBJ1-1	TRBV10-3	NA	NA	TGTGCCATCAGTGAAAGGCCGCCGGACAGTAACACTGAAGCTTTCTTT	CAISERPPDSNTEAFF
TRBJ2-3	TRBV7-6	NA	TRBD1	TGTGCCAGCAGCTTAAGGGGACAGGGATCGGATACGCAGTATTTT	CASSLRGQGSDTQYF
TRBJ2-7	TRBV19	once	TRBD1	TGTGCCAGTAGTATAGATCCAAGGACAGGAGCCTACGAGCAGTACTTC	CASSIDPRTGAYEQYF
TRBJ1-4	TRBV19	NA	NA	TGTGCCAGTAGCGCATCGGGGGGTGAAAAACTGTTTTTT	CASSASGGEKLFF
TRBJ2-1	TRBV28	NA	NA	TGTGCCAGCAGGAAGATGGGGGGCTCCTACAATGAGCAGTTCTTC	CASRKMGGSYNEQFF